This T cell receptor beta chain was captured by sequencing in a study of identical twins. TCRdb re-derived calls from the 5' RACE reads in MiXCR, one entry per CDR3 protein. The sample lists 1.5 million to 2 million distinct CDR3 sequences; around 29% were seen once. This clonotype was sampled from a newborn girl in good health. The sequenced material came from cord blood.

DNA for the CDR3: TGTGCCATCAGTGAGCGGGAGAAAAACAATGAGCAGTACTTC. Translated: CAISEREKNNEQYF. This sequence joins TRBV10-3 and TRBJ2-5, with a possible D match to TRBD2 (6 bases). V was shortened by 2 bases and J by 11 bases, with 18 bases between the two germline ends. Per the germline V gene, CDR1 is ENHRY and CDR2 is SYGVKD. CDR3 length equals 14 residues.